The 12 T cell receptor beta chains reported below all come from one sample, sequenced in a study of blood T cell repertoires in COVID-19. Sequenced by immunoSEQ multiplex PCR; TCRdb stores in-frame clones only, minus some. The data show 250,000 or so clones, around nine tenths seen once. Material: peripheral blood. The source of these receptors is a woman aged 35 to 49 who had recovered from COVID-19.

This chain links TRBV29-1 with TRBJ2-1; 8 positions match TRBD2. This CDR3 has 15 residues. The V gene's germline CDR1 is SQVTM and CDR2 ANQGSEA. Unmatched junction bases numbered 8, after V lost 4 bases and J lost 3 bases. CDR3 nucleotide sequence: TGCAGCGTTGTGCCGGCGGGAGGCGGCTACAATGAGCAGTTCTTC. It encodes CSVVPAGGGYNEQFF.

The chain couples TRBV6-1 to TRBJ1-2; no clear D gene. CDR1 and CDR2 (germline): MNHNS, SASEGT. Trimming pared 1 base from V and 7 bases from J, leaving 19 bases between. The CDR3 has 16 residues. As DNA, the CDR3 is TGTGCCAGCAGTGAAGTTCTAGGCCCGGGAGGGAGTGGCTACACCTTC. The encoded protein is CASSEVLGPGGSGYTF.

The chain joins TRBV19 to TRBJ1-6; 8 bases line up with TRBD1. The ends lost 9 bases at V and 10 bases at J; junction bases unmatched: 8. The CDR3 extends over 13 amino acids. The germline CDR1 and CDR2 sequences are LNHDA and SQIVND (reference sequence). The CDR3 is CASRDRPGSPLHF. The CDR3 nucleotides are TGTGCCAGCAGGGACAGGCCCGGGTCACCCCTCCACTTT.

The chain combines TRBV5-5 with TRBJ1-2; D perhaps matches TRBD1 (5 bases). The CDR3 sequence is 12 residues long. V was trimmed by 3 bases and J by 8 bases, leaving 11 bases between them. CDR1 is SGHKS and CDR2 is YYEKEE in the germline V gene (reference sequence). This CDR3 reads CASSSPAGGYTF. CDR3 in DNA: TGTGCCAGCAGCTCACCGGCAGGGGGCTACACCTTC.

The CDR3 DNA reads TGTGCCAGCAGCCGGGGGAGGAGCACAGATACGCAGTATTTT. This encodes CASSRGRSTDTQYF. The chain has TRBV11-3 and TRBJ2-3; D may be TRBD2 (6 bases). The CDR3 runs to 14 residues. The germline CDR1 and CDR2 sequences are SGHNT and YENEEA. Trimming stripped 5 bases from V and 0 bases from J, with 9 bases between.

In this sample, this clone turned up once. The gene calls are TRBV18 and TRBJ1-5; tentatively, D is TRBD1 (6 bases). The V gene's germline CDR1 is KGHSH and CDR2 LQKENI. The CDR3 covers 17 residues. Trimming cost V 1 base and J 7 bases, with 20 bases left between them. For the CDR3, the DNA is TGTGCCAGCTCACCACAGGGGGGCGCAGGCGGGAGGCAGCCCCAGCATTTT. This sequence encodes CASSPQGGAGGRQPQHF. The entire variable domain, with the rest obtained from reference TRBV18 and TRBJ1-5, is as follows: NAGVMQNPRHLVRRRGQEARLRCSPMKGHSHVYWYRQLPEEGLKFMVYLQKENIIDESGMPKERFSAEFPKEGPSILRIQQVVRGDSAAYFCASSPQGGAGGRQPQHFGDGTRLSIL.

The gene calls are TRBV3-1 (or the pseudogene TRBV3-2) and TRBJ2-1; 11 nucleotides agree with TRBD2. V lost 4 bases and J lost 6; bases outside the gene matches: 5. CDR1 is LGHDT and CDR2 is YNNKEL in the germline V gene (reference sequence). The CDR3 sequence is 15 residues long. The CDR3 loop is CASSPPGLAANEQFF. The CDR3 DNA reads TGTGCCAGCAGCCCCCCGGGACTAGCGGCCAATGAGCAGTTCTTC.

The chain combines TRBV20-1 with TRBJ2-5, with D maybe TRBD2 (6 bases). Germline V gives CDR1 DFQATT, CDR2 SNEGSKA (reference sequence). V was pared by 5 bases and J by 2 bases, with 6 bases between. The CDR3 runs to 11 residues. DNA of the CDR3: TGCAGTGCTGGGGGGCAAGAGACCCAGTACTTC. This gives the protein CSAGGQETQYF.

The CDR3 reads CASGLGLGSGEQYF. The CDR3 DNA is TGTGCCAGTGGGCTGGGACTAGGATCTGGCGAGCAGTACTTC. The chain employs TRBV19 and TRBJ2-7, with 8 positions matching TRBD2. The CDR3 spans 14 residues. CDR1 and CDR2 from the germline V gene are LNHDA and SQIVND (reference sequence). V was clipped by 8 bases and J by 6 bases; unmatched bases: 12. Filled out from reference TRBV19 and TRBJ2-7, the complete variable domain reads DGGITQSPKYLFRKEGQNVTLSCEQNLNHDAMYWYRQDPGQGLRLIYYSQIVNDFQKGDIAEGYSVSREKKESFPLTVTSAQKNPTAFYLCASGLGLGSGEQYFGPGTRLTVT.

The CDR3 loop is CASSLVGGKTGELFF. CDR3 nucleotides: TGTGCCAGCAGCTTGGTCGGAGGGAAGACCGGGGAGCTGTTTTTT. This chain joins TRBV5-6 and TRBJ2-2; D perhaps matches TRBD2 (6 bases). Germline V lookup: CDR1 SGHDT, CDR2 YYEEEE. The V end was cut by 0 bases, the J end by 5 bases, with 11 bases between. The CDR3 consists of 15 residues.

The genes are TRBV14 and TRBJ2-1, with 10 nucleotides matching TRBD2. Losses at the gene ends were 4 bases for V and 0 bases for J; bases not matched to a gene: 12. This CDR3 region has 19 residues. Per germline, CDR1 SGHDN and CDR2 FVKESK. The CDR3 protein is CASSPGTSALGASYNEQFF. CDR3 bases: TGTGCCAGCAGCCCTGGGACTAGCGCCCTGGGGGCCTCCTACAATGAGCAGTTCTTC.

The V gene is TRBV5-6, the J gene TRBJ2-1; D perhaps matches TRBD1 (5 bases). Trimming took 0 bases from V and 0 from J, leaving 16 bases between them. CDR1 is SGHDT and CDR2 is YYEEEE in the germline V gene. CDR3 size: 18 residues. The CDR3 DNA is TGTGCCAGCAGCTTGGTTTGGGCGACAGCAAGCTCCTACAATGAGCAGTTCTTC. This encodes CASSLVWATASSYNEQFF.